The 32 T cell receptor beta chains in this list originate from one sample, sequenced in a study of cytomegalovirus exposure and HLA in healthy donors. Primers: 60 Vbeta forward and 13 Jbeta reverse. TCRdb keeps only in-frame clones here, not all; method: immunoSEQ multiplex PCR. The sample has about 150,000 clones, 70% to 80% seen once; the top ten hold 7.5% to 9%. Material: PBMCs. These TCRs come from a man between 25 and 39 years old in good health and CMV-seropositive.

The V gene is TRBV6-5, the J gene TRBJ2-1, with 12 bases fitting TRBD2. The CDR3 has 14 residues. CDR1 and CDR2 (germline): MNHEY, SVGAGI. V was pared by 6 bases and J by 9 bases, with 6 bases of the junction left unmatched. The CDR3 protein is CASSPTSGGFEQFF. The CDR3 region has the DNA TGTGCCAGCAGCCCGACTAGCGGGGGCTTTGAGCAGTTCTTC.

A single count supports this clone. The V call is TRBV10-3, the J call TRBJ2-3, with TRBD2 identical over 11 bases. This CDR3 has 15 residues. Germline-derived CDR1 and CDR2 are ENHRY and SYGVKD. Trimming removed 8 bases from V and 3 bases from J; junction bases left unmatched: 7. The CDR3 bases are TGTGCCATCGGTACTAGCGGGGGAGTAACAGATACGCAGTATTTT. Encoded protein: CAIGTSGGVTDTQYF.

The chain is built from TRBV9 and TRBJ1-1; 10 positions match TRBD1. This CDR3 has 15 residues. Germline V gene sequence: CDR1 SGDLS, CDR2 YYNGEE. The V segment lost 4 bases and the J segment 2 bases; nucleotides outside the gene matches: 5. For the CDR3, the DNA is TGTGCCAGCAGCTTCACGACAGGGGGCAACACTGAAGCTTTCTTT. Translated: CASSFTTGGNTEAFF.

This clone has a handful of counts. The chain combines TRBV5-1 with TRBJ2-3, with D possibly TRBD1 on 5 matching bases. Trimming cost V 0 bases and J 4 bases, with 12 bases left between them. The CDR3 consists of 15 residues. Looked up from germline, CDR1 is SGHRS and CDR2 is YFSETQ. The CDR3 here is CASSLGQKRADTQYF. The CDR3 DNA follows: TGCGCCAGCAGCTTGGGACAGAAAAGGGCAGATACGCAGTATTTT.

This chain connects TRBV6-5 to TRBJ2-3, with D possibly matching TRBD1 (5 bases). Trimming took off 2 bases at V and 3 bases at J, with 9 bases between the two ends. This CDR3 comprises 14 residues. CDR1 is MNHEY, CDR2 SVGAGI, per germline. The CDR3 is CASSYVRGTDTQYF. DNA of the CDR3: TGTGCCAGCAGTTACGTAAGGGGAACAGATACGCAGTATTTT.

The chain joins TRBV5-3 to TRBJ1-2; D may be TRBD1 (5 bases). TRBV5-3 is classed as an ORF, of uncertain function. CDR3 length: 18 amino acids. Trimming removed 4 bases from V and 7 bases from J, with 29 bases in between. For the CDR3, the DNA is TGTGCCAGAAGCCATACCGGGACCCACTGTGGGGAGGTGACTGGCTACACCTTC. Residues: CARSHTGTHCGEVTGYTF.

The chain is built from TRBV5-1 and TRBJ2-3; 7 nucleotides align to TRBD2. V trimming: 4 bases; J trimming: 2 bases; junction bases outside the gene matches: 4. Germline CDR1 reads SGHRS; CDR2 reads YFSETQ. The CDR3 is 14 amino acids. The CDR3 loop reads CASSGSGSTDTQYF. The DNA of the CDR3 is TGCGCCAGCAGCGGTAGCGGGTCCACAGATACGCAGTATTTT.

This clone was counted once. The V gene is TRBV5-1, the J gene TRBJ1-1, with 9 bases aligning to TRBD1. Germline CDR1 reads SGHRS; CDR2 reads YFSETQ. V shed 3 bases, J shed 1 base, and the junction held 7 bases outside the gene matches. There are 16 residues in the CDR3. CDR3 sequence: CASSSRTGARNTEAFF. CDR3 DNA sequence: TGCGCCAGCAGCTCCCGGACAGGGGCACGGAACACTGAAGCTTTCTTT.

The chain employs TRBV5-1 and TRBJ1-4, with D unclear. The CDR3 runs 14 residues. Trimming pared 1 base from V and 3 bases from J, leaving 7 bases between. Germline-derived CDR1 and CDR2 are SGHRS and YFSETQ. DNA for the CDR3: TGCGCCAGCAGCTTGACAGAAGCTAATGAAAAACTGTTTTTT. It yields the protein CASSLTEANEKLFF.

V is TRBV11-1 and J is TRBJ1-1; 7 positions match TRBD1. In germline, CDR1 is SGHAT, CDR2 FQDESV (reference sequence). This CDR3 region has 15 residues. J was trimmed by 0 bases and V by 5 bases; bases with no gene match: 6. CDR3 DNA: TGTGCCAGCAGCGGCCAAGGGACAGTGAACACTGAAGCTTTCTTT. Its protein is CASSGQGTVNTEAFF.

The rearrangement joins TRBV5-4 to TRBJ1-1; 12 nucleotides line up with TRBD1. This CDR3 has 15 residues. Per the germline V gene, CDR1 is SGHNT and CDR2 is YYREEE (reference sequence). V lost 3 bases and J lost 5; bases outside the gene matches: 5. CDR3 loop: CASSWGQGAGTEAFF. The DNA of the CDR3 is TGTGCCAGCAGCTGGGGACAGGGGGCTGGAACTGAAGCTTTCTTT.

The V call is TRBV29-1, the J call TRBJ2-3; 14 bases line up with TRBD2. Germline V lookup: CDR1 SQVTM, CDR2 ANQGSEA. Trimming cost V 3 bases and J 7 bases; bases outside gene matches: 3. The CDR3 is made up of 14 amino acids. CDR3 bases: TGCAGCGTTGAGGGACTAGCGGGGGCAAATACGCAGTATTTT. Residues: CSVEGLAGANTQYF.

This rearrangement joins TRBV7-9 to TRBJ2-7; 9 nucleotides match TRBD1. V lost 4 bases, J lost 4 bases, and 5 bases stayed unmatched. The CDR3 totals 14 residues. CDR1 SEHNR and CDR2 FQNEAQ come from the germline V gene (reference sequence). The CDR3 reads CASSSRDRVYEQYF. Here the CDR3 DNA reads TGTGCCAGCAGCTCCCGGGACAGGGTTTACGAGCAGTACTTC.

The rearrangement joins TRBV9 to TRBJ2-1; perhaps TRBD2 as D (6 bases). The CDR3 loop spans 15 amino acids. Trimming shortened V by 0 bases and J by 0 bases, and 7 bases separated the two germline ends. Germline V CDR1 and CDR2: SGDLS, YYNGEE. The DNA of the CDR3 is TGTGCCAGCAGCGTAGCTAGCGCCTCCTACAATGAGCAGTTCTTC. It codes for CASSVASASYNEQFF.

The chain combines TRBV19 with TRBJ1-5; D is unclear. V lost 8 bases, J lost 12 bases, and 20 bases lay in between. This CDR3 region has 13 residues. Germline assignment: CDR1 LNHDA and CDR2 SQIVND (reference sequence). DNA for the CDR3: TGTGCCAGTGTGAATCTGGCGGGAGAAAGCCAGCATTTT. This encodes CASVNLAGESQHF.

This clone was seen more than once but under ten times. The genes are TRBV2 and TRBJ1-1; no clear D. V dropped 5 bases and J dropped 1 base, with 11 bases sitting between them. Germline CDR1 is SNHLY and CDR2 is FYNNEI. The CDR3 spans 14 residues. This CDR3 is CASSHTPGNTEAFF. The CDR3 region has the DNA TGTGCCAGCAGTCACACACCAGGGAACACTGAAGCTTTCTTT.

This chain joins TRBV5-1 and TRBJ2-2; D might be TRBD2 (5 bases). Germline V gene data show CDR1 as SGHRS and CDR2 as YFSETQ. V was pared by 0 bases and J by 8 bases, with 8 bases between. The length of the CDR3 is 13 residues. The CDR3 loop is CASSLERTGELFF. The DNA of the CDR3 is TGCGCCAGCAGCTTGGAGAGGACTGGGGAGCTGTTTTTT.

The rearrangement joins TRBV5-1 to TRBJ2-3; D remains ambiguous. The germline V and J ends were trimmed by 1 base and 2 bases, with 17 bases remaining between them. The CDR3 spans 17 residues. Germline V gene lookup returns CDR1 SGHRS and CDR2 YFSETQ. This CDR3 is CASSLSPTLLVTDTQYF. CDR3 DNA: TGCGCCAGCAGCTTGTCCCCCACATTGCTAGTCACAGATACGCAGTATTTT.

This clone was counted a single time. In nucleotides, the CDR3 is TGTGCCAGTAACCGACAGCTCCAAGAGACCCAGTACTTC. Amino acids: CASNRQLQETQYF. The J gene is TRBJ2-5, the V gene TRBV19; weak D call: TRBD1 (5 bases). The CDR3 is 13 residues long. V shed 7 bases and J shed 1 base, with 10 bases lying between them. Germline CDR1 is LNHDA and CDR2 is SQIVND (reference sequence). Filled out from reference TRBV19 and TRBJ2-5, the complete variable domain reads DGGITQSPKYLFRKEGQNVTLSCEQNLNHDAMYWYRQDPGQGLRLIYYSQIVNDFQKGDIAEGYSVSREKKESFPLTVTSAQKNPTAFYLCASNRQLQETQYFGPGTRLLVL.

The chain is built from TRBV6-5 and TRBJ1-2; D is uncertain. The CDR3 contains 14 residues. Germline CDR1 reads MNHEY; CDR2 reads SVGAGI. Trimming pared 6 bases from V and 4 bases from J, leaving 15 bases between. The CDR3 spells CASRQGRGAYGYTF. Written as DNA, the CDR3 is TGTGCCAGCAGACAAGGGCGGGGTGCCTATGGCTACACCTTC.

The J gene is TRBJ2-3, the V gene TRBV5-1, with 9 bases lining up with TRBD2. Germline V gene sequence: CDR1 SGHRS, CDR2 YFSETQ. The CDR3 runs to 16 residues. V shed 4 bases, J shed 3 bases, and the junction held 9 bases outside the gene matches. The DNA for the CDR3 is TGCGCCAGCAGCCCTCGGGTAGCGGGAGATACAGATACGCAGTATTTT. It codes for CASSPRVAGDTDTQYF.

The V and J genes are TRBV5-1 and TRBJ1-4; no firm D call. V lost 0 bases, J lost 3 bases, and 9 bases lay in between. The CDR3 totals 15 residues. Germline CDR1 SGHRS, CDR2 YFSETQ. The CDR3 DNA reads TGCGCCAGCAGCTTGGCGTCACAGTCTAATGAAAAACTGTTTTTT. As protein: CASSLASQSNEKLFF.

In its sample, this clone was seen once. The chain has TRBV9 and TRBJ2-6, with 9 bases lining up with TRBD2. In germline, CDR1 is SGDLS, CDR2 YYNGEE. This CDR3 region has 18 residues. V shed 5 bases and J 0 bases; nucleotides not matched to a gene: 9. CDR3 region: CASSAGGTALSGANVLTF. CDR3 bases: TGTGCCAGCAGTGCGGGGGGGACAGCACTCTCTGGGGCCAACGTCCTGACTTTC.

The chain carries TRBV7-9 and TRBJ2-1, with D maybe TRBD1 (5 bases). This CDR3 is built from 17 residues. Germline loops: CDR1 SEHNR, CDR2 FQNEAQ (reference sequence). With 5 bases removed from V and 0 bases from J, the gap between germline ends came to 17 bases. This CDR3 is CASSPGWARHSYNEQFF. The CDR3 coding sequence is TGTGCCAGCAGCCCAGGGTGGGCCAGGCACTCCTACAATGAGCAGTTCTTC.

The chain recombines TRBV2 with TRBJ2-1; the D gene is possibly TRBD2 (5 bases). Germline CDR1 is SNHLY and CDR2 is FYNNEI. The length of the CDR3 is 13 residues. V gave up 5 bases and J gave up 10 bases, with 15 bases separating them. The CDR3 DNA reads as TGTGCCAGCAGTAAACCGGGATTGGTGGAGCAGTTCTTC. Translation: CASSKPGLVEQFF. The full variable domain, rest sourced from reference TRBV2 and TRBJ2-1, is EPEVTQTPSHQVTQMGQEVILRCVPISNHLYFYWYRQILGQKVEFLVSFYNNEISEKSEIFDDQFSVERPDGSNFTLKIRSTKLEDSAMYFCASSKPGLVEQFFGPGTRLTVL.

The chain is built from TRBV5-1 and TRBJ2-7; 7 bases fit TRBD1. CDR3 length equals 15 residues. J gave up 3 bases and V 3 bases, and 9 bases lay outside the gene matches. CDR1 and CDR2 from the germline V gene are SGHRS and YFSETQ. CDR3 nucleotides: TGCGCCAGCAGCTCCTGGACAGGAATCGACTACGAGCAGTACTTC. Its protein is CASSSWTGIDYEQYF. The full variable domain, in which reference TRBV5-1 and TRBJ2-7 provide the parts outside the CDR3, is KAGVTQTPRYLIKTRGQQVTLSCSPISGHRSVSWYQQTPGQGLQFLFEYFSETQRNKGNFPGRFSGRQFSNSRSEMNVSTLELGDSALYLCASSSWTGIDYEQYFGPGTRLTVT.

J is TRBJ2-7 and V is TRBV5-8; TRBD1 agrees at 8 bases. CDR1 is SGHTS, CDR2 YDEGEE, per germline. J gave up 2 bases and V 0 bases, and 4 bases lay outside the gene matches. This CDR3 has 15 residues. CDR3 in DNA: TGTGCCAGCAGCTTGGGGACAGGGCATACCTACGAGCAGTACTTC. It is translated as CASSLGTGHTYEQYF.

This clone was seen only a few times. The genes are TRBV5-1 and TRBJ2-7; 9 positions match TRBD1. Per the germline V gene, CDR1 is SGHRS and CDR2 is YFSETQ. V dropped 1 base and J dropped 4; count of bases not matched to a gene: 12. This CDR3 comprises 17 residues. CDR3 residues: CASSLPGQGQWMYEQYF. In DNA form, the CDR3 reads TGCGCCAGCAGCTTGCCTGGACAGGGGCAGTGGATGTACGAGCAGTACTTC.

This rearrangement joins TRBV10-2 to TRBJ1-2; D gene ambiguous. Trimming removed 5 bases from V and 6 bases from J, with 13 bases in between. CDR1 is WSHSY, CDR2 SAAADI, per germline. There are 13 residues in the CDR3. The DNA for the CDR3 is TGCGCCAGCAGTCGAGGCGAGATGAATGGCTACACCTTC. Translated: CASSRGEMNGYTF.

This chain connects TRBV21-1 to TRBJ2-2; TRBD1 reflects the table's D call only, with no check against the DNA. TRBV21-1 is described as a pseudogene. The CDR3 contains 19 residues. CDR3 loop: CASSPRDRDFLANTGELFF. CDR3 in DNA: TGTGCCAGCAGCCCACGGGACAGGGATTTCCTCGCGAACACCGGGGAGCTGTTTTTT.

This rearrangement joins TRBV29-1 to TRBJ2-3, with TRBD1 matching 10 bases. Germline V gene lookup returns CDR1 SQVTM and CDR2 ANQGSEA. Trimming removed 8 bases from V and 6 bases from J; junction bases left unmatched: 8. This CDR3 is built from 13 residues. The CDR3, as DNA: TGCAGCATGGGTGGGACAGGGGCCGATACGCAGTATTTT. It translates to CSMGGTGADTQYF.

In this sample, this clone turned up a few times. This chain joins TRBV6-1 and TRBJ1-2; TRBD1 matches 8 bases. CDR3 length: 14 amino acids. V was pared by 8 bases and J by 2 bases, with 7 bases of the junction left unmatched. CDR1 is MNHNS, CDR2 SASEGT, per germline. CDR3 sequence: CASHSRDRNYGYTF. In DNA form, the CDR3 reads TGTGCCAGCCATTCTCGGGACAGGAACTATGGCTACACCTTC.